This T cell receptor beta chain was documented in a study of shared clonotypes between healthy human individuals. On the study more broadly: Donor ages ranged 18 to 49 years: two women, a few men.

A single count supports this clone. Antigen unknown. The germline V gene encodes CDR1 SGHRS and CDR2 YFSETQ. CDR3 size: 14 residues. Trimming took 1 base from V and 6 from J, leaving 10 bases between them. Notes on the study in general: Across a few donors, naive CD4 shared 5% to 6%, naive CD8 over 3%, memory CD4 2.3%, memory CD8 0.4% to 0.5%.

Each subset's genomic DNA was shared equally among a number of immunoSEQ plates. Clones were sequenced by immunoSEQ multiplex PCR, and TCRdb holds only the in-frame ones, with some missing. In the table there are roughly 1,000,000 clones, approximately 78% of which are singletons. The donor population consisted of healthy HIV-negative adults with no recent acute infections or vaccinations. The V and J genes are TRBV5-1 and TRBJ2-2; D is possibly TRBD2 (5 bases). What was sequenced was memory CD4+ T cells from PBMCs. Subset reported: CD45RA-negative fraction. The clonotype was recovered from a man between 18 and 29 years old in good health. Some clones in this sample may be carry-over from other donors' samples. The CDR3: CASSLSGTAGELFF. The DNA of the CDR3 is TGCGCCAGCAGCTTGAGCGGTACCGCCGGGGAGCTGTTTTTT. The full variable domain, in which reference TRBV5-1 and TRBJ2-2 provide the parts outside the CDR3, is KAGVTQTPRYLIKTRGQQVTLSCSPISGHRSVSWYQQTPGQGLQFLFEYFSETQRNKGNFPGRFSGRQFSNSRSEMNVSTLELGDSALYLCASSLSGTAGELFFGEGSRLTVL.